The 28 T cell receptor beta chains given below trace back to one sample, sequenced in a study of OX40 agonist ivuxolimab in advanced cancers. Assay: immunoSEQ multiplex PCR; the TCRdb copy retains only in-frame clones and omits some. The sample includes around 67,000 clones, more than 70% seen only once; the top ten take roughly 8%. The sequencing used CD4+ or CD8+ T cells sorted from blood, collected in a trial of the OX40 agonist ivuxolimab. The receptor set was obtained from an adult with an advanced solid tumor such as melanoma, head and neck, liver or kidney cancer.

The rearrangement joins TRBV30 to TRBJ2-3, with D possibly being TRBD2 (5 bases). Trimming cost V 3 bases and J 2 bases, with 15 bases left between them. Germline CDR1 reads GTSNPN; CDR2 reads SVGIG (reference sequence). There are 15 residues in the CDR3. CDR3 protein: CAWSATEDITDTQYF. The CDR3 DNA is TGTGCCTGGAGCGCTACGGAGGATATCACAGATACGCAGTATTTT.

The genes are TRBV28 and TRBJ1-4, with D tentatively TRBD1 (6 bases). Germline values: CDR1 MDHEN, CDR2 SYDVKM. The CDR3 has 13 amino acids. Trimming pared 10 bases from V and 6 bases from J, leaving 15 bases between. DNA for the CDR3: TGTGCCACCAGATGGGGGGCTGATGAAAAACTGTTTTTT. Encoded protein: CATRWGADEKLFF.

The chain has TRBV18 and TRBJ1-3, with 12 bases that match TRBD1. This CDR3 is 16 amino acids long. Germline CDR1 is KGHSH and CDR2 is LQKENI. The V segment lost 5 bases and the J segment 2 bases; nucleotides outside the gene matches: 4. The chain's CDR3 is CASSSGQGAAGNTIYF. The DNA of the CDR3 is TGTGCCAGCTCATCGGGACAGGGGGCCGCTGGAAACACCATATATTTT.

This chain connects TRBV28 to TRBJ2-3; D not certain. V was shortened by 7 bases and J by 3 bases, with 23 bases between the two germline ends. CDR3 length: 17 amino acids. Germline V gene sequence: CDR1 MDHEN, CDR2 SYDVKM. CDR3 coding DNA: TGTGCCAGCACCTCAACCGTTGACATCGAAGGGACAGATACGCAGTATTTT. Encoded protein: CASTSTVDIEGTDTQYF.

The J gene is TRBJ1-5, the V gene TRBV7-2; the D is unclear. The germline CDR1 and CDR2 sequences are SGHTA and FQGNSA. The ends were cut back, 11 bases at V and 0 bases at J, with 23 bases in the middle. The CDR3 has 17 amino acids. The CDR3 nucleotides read TGTGCCCACGGTCGGAGAGGGATTACTCATAGCAATCAGCCCCAGCATTTT. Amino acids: CAHGRRGITHSNQPQHF.

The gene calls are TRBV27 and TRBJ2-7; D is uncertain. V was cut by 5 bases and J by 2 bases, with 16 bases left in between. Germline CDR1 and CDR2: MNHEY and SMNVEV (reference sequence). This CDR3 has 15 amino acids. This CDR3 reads CASSPSGANPYEQYF. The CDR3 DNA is TGTGCCAGCAGTCCGTCTGGAGCGAACCCCTACGAGCAGTACTTC.

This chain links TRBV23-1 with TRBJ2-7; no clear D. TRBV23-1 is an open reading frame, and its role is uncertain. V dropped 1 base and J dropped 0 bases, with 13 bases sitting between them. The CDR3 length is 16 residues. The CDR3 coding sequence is TGCGCCAGCAGTCAATTGGCAGCCTCGAGCTCCTACGAGCAGTACTTC. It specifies CASSQLAASSSYEQYF.

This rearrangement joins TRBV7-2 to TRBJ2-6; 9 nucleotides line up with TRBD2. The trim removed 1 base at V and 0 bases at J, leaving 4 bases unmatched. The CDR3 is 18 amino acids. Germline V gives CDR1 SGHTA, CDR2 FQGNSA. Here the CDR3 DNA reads TGTGCCAGCAGCTTAGGTTTGCGGGGGGGCTCTGGGGCCAACGTCCTGACTTTC. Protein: CASSLGLRGGSGANVLTF.

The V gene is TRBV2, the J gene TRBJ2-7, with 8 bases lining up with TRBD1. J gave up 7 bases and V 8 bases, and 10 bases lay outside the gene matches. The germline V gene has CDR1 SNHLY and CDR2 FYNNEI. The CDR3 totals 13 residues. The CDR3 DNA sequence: TGTGCCAGCGGCCAGGACAGGGTAGAAGAGCAGTACTTC. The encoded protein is CASGQDRVEEQYF.

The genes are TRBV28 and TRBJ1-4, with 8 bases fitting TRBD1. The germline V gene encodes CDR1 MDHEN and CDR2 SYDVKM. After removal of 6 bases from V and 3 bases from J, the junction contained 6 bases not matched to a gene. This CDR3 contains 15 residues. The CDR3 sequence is CASRGTGGPNEKLFF. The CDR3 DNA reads TGTGCCAGCAGAGGTACAGGGGGGCCTAATGAAAAACTGTTTTTT.

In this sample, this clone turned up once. This CDR3 reads CASSAGQGDTGELFF. For the CDR3, the DNA is TGTGCCAGCAGTGCGGGACAGGGAGACACCGGGGAGCTGTTTTTT. The chain recombines TRBV2 with TRBJ2-2; 9 bases align to TRBD1. V lost 4 bases, J lost 3 bases, and 3 bases stayed unmatched. Germline lookup yields CDR1 SNHLY and CDR2 FYNNEI. CDR3 length equals 15 residues.

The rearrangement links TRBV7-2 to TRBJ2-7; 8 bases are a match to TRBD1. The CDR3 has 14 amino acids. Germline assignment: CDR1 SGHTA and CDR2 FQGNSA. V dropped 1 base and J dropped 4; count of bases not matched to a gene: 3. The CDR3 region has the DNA TGTGCCAGCAGCTTAGACACAGGGGGTTACGAGCAGTACTTC. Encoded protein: CASSLDTGGYEQYF.

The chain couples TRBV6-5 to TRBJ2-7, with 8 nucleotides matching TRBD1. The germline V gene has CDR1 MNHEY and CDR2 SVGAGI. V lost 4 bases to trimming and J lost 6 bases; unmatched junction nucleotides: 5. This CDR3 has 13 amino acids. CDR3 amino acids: CASSSADRAEQYV. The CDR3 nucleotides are TGTGCCAGCAGTTCCGCGGACAGGGCCGAGCAGTACGTC.

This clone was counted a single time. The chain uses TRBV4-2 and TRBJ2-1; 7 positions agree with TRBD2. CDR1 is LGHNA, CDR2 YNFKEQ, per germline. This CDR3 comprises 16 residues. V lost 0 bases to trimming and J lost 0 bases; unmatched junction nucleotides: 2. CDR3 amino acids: CASSQEGGSSYNEQFF. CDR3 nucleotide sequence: TGTGCCAGCAGCCAAGAAGGCGGGAGCTCCTACAATGAGCAGTTCTTC.

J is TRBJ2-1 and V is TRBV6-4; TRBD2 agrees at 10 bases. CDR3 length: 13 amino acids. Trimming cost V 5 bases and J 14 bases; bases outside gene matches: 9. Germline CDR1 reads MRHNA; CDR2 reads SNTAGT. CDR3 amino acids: CASSQTPGTSEFF. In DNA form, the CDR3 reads TGTGCCAGCAGTCAAACTCCCGGGACTAGCGAGTTCTTC.

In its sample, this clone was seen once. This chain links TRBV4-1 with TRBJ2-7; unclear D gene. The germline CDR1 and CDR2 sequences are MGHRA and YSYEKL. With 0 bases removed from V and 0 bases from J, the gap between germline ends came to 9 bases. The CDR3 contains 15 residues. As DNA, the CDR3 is TGCGCCAGCAGCCAAGATGCCCCTTTCTCCTACGAGCAGTACTTC. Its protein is CASSQDAPFSYEQYF.

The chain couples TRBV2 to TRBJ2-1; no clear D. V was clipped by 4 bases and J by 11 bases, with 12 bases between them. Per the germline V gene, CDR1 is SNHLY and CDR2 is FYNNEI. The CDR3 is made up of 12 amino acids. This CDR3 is CASSALTMKQFF. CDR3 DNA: TGTGCCAGCAGTGCCCTAACAATGAAGCAGTTCTTC.

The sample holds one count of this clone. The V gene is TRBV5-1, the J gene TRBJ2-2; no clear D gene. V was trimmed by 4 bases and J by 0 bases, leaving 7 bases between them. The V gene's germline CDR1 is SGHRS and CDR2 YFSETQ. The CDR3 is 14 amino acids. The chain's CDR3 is CASSPTTNTGELFF. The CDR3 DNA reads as TGCGCCAGCAGCCCTACTACGAACACCGGGGAGCTGTTTTTT. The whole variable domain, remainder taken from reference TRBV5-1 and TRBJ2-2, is KAGVTQTPRYLIKTRGQQVTLSCSPISGHRSVSWYQQTPGQGLQFLFEYFSETQRNKGNFPGRFSGRQFSNSRSEMNVSTLELGDSALYLCASSPTTNTGELFFGEGSRLTVL.

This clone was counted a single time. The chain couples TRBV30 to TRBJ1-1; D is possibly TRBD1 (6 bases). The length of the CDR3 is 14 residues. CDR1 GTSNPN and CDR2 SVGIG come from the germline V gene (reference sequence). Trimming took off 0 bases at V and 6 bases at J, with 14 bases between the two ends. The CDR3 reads CAWSVRGARAEAFF. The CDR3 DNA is TGTGCCTGGAGTGTCCGGGGGGCTAGGGCTGAAGCTTTCTTT.

The CDR3, as DNA: TGTGCCAGCAGCCCGACTGTGGGCGGCAAAAACATTCAGTACTTC. The encoded protein is CASSPTVGGKNIQYF. V is TRBV7-9 and J is TRBJ2-4, with unresolved D. The CDR3 is 15 amino acids. Trimming cost V 5 bases and J 3 bases, with 14 bases left between them. CDR1 SEHNR and CDR2 FQNEAQ come from the germline V gene (reference sequence).

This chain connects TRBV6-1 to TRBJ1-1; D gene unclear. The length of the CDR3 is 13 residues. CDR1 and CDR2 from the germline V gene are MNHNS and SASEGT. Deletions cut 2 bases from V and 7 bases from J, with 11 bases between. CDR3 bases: TGTGCCAGCAGTGAATTTGGGTTAGGTGAAGCTTTCTTT. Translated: CASSEFGLGEAFF.

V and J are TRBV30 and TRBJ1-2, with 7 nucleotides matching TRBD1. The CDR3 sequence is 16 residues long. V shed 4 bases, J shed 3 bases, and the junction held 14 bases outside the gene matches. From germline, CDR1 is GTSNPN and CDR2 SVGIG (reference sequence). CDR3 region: CAWTTPRTGAYYGYTF. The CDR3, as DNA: TGTGCCTGGACTACACCGAGGACAGGAGCTTACTATGGCTACACCTTC.

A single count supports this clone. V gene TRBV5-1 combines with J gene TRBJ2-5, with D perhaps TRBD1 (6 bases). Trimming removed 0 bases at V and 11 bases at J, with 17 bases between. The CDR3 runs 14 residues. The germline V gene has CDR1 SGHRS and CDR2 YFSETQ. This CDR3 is CASSLETGRQEQYF. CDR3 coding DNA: TGCGCCAGCAGCTTGGAAACAGGGCGGCAGGAGCAGTACTTC.

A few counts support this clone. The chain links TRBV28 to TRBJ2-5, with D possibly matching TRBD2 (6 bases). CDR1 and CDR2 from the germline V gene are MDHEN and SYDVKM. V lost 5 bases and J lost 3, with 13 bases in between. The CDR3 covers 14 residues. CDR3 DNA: TGTGCCAGCAGTGAGGGCGGGAATAAAGAGACCCAGTACTTC. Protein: CASSEGGNKETQYF.

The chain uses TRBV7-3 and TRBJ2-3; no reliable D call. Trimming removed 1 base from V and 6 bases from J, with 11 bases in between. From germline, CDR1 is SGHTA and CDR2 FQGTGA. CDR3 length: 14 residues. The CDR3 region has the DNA TGTGCCAGCAGCTTAATAGGCCCCCACGATACGCAGTATTTT. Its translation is CASSLIGPHDTQYF. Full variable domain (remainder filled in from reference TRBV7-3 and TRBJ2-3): GAGVSQTPSNKVTEKGKYVELRCDPISGHTALYWYRQSLGQGPEFLIYFQGTGAADDSGLPNDRFFAVRPEGSVSTLKIQRTERGDSAVYLCASSLIGPHDTQYFGPGTRLTVL.

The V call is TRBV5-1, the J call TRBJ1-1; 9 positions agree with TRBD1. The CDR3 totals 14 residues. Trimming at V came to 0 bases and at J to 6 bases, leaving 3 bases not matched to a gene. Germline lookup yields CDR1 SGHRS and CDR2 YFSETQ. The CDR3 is CASSLVQGAAEAFF. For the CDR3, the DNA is TGCGCCAGCAGCTTGGTACAGGGGGCGGCTGAAGCTTTCTTT.

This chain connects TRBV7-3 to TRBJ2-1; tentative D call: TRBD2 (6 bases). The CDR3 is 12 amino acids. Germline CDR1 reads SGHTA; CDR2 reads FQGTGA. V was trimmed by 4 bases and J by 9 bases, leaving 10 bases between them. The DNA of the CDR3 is TGTGCCAGCAGCTCCCTAGCGACTGAGCAGTTCTTC. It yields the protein CASSSLATEQFF.

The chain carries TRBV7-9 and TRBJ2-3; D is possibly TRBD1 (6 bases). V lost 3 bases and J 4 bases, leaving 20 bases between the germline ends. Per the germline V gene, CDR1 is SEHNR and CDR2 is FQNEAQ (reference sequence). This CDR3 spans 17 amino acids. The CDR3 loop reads CASSFPQGQGPADTQYF. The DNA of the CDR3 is TGTGCCAGCAGCTTCCCCCAGGGGCAGGGGCCCGCAGATACGCAGTATTTT.